The 4 T cell receptor beta chains listed next were all sequenced from one sample in a study of CD8 T cells in Susac syndrome. RNA was extracted with the RNeasy kit, and a quantity of roughly 0.5 to 1 ug was reverse transcribed using random hexamers. TCRdb itself ran the immunoSEQ multiplex PCR reads through MiXCR, one entry per CDR3 protein. The data hold under 200,000 distinct CDR3 sequences, with about 94% observed a single time. The specimen was CD4+ T cells from PBMCs. These receptors came from a human donor with Susac syndrome.

This chain connects TRBV30 to TRBJ2-3; D possibly corresponds to TRBD1 (6 bases). This CDR3 contains 14 residues. V was trimmed by 4 bases and J by 2 bases, leaving 13 bases between them. The germline V gene has CDR1 GTSNPN and CDR2 SVGIG (reference sequence). CDR3 coding DNA: TGTGCCTGGACCGGACAGAAACCCACAGATACGCAGTATTTT. It translates to CAWTGQKPTDTQYF.

The rearrangement links TRBV7-3 to TRBJ2-1; no definite D call. With 5 bases removed from V and 12 bases from J, the gap between germline ends came to 14 bases. There are 12 residues in the CDR3. Germline V gives CDR1 SGHTA, CDR2 FQGTGA. CDR3 DNA sequence: TGTGCCAGCAGCCCCCTGGGTGCGGCGCAGTTCTTC. Translation gives CASSPLGAAQFF.

The DNA of the CDR3 is TGTGCCAGCAGCTTTATACAGGAGAGTCAGCCCCAGCATTTT. This encodes CASSFIQESQPQHF. The rearrangement joins TRBV2 to TRBJ1-5; perhaps TRBD1 as D (5 bases). The CDR3 loop spans 14 amino acids. Between the trimmed V and J ends, which lost 6 bases and 6 bases, there was a span of 15 bases. CDR1 is SNHLY, CDR2 FYNNEI, per germline.

The rearrangement links TRBV7-2 to TRBJ1-4; 8 bases line up with TRBD1. Germline CDR1 SGHTA, CDR2 FQGNSA. V was clipped by 6 bases and J by 6 bases; unmatched bases: 6. The CDR3 is 14 amino acids. This chain's CDR3 is CASRPGQGYEKLFF. In DNA, the CDR3 is TGTGCCAGCAGGCCTGGACAGGGTTATGAAAAACTGTTTTTT.